This entry concerns a single T cell receptor (beta chain). The antigen remains unidentified. Sequenced by immunoSEQ multiplex PCR; TCRdb stores in-frame clones only, minus some. Of more than 75,000 clones listed, approximately 90% are singletons. This sample is drawn from a study of T cell responses to AZD1222 COVID-19 vaccine. Study-wide results and limits: Epitopes outside B.1.351 and B.1.1.7 mutated regions reportedly drew nearly half of spike TCRs. In a largely white British group with more females than males, clonal diversity was possibly underestimated.

This CDR3 region has 15 residues. Germline CDR1 is KGHSH and CDR2 is LQKENI. V was shortened by 6 bases and J by 7 bases, with 18 bases between the two germline ends. The sample in question was peripheral blood, obtained on day 0 of AZD1222 vaccination. The source is an adult in good health. V is TRBV18 and J is TRBJ1-4, with no clear D. The CDR3, as DNA: TGTGCCAGCTCTCTGTCGGAGGGCCGGGGTGAAAAACTGTTTTTT. This sequence encodes CASSLSEGRGEKLFF.